A single sample is the source of the 10 T cell receptor beta chains below, sequenced in a study of beta chain features in type 1 diabetes. Expressed TCRB transcripts were sequenced because the entire RNA isolate underwent reverse transcription. Sequenced by immunoSEQ multiplex PCR; TCRdb stores in-frame clones only, minus some. Here the sample spans roughly 300,000 clones, 8% being singletons. Sequencing was done on a sample of central memory CD4+ T cells from blood. The receptors originated from a young woman in good health.

This clone was detected a few times. V is TRBV9 and J is TRBJ2-1; 8 nucleotides agree with TRBD2. This CDR3 has 15 residues. CDR1 SGDLS and CDR2 YYNGEE come from the germline V gene. Germline trimming cut 3 bases from V and 8 bases from J; bases unmatched to any gene: 10. The CDR3, as DNA: TGTGCCAGCAGCGCCGGACTAGCACCGTGGGATGAGCAGTTCTTC. Residues: CASSAGLAPWDEQFF. Full variable domain (outside the CDR3, taken from reference TRBV9 and TRBJ2-1): DSGVTQTPKHLITATGQRVTLRCSPRSGDLSVYWYQQSLDQGLQFLIQYYNGEERAKGNILERFSAQQFPDLHSELNLSSLELGDSALYFCASSAGLAPWDEQFFGPGTRLTVL.

In this sample, this clone turned up a few times. The chain recombines TRBV7-3 with TRBJ2-5; D is undetermined. The CDR3 is made up of 13 amino acids. Between the trimmed V and J ends, which lost 2 bases and 5 bases, there was a span of 9 bases. The germline gives CDR1 SGHTA, CDR2 FQGTGA. This chain's CDR3 is CASSLQFGETQYF. The CDR3 DNA reads as TGTGCCAGCAGCTTACAGTTTGGGGAGACCCAGTACTTC.

J is TRBJ2-5 and V is TRBV2; D uncertain. Germline V gene data show CDR1 as SNHLY and CDR2 as FYNNEI. V lost 7 bases and J lost 11, with 17 bases in between. The CDR3 totals 12 residues. CDR3 amino acids: CASKGPEPEQYF. The CDR3 bases are TGTGCCAGCAAAGGGCCGGAGCCTGAGCAGTACTTC.

This clone was seen a few times. The CDR3 region is CASSQEFSLISSTDTQYF. The CDR3 DNA is TGTGCCAGCAGCCAAGAGTTCTCGCTGATATCTAGCACAGATACGCAGTATTTT. The J gene is TRBJ2-3, the V gene TRBV4-2, with unresolved D. The germline V and J ends were trimmed by 0 bases and 0 bases, with 16 bases remaining between them. CDR1 is LGHNA and CDR2 is YNFKEQ in the germline V gene. CDR3 length: 18 residues.

The J gene is TRBJ1-5, the V gene TRBV4-2; 7 nucleotides match TRBD1. With V trimmed by 3 bases and J by 6 bases, 5 bases remained unmatched. Germline values: CDR1 LGHNA, CDR2 YNFKEQ. CDR3 length: 14 amino acids. The CDR3 protein is CASSQTGKGQPQHF. The CDR3 DNA sequence: TGTGCCAGCAGCCAGACAGGGAAAGGTCAGCCCCAGCATTTT.

CDR3 protein: CASSSRDSYEQYF. The CDR3 DNA is TGTGCCAGCAGCTCGAGGGACAGCTACGAGCAGTACTTC. V gene TRBV7-2 combines with J gene TRBJ2-7; 7 positions agree with TRBD1. The CDR3 loop spans 13 amino acids. Trimming cost V 4 bases and J 3 bases; bases outside gene matches: 3. Germline CDR1 SGHTA, CDR2 FQGNSA.

J is TRBJ1-5 and V is TRBV29-1; 7 bases align to TRBD1. Germline CDR1 reads SQVTM; CDR2 reads ANQGSEA. V trimming: 4 bases; J trimming: 2 bases; junction bases outside the gene matches: 2. CDR3 size: 13 residues. In DNA, the CDR3 is TGCAGCGTTGGACAGGGCGGCAATCAGCCCCAGCATTTT. It codes for CSVGQGGNQPQHF.

This clone was recorded at least ten times. The gene calls are TRBV11-2 and TRBJ2-6; D is undetermined. CDR3 length equals 15 residues. Germline CDR1 SGHAT, CDR2 FQNNGV. V was cut by 4 bases and J by 2 bases, with 9 bases left in between. CDR3 amino acids: CASSSPRPGANVLTF. The CDR3 DNA reads as TGTGCCAGCAGCTCCCCCCGCCCTGGGGCCAACGTCCTGACTTTC.

This clone was counted between two and nine times. V gene TRBV7-9 combines with J gene TRBJ1-2, with 7 bases that match TRBD1. Germline V gene lookup returns CDR1 SEHNR and CDR2 FQNEAQ (reference sequence). The CDR3 spans 16 residues. The ends lost 3 bases at V and 7 bases at J; junction bases unmatched: 14. The CDR3 bases are TGTGCCAGCAGCTTCCCACGGGACAGTTCTTTGGGTGGCTACACCTTC. Protein product: CASSFPRDSSLGGYTF.

The genes are TRBV28 and TRBJ1-1, with D unclear. This CDR3 contains 11 residues. From germline, CDR1 is MDHEN and CDR2 SYDVKM. The V end lost 8 bases, the J end lost 5 bases, and 9 bases lay between the germline ends. This CDR3 reads CASARGTEAFF. CDR3 nucleotides: TGTGCCAGCGCCCGTGGGACTGAAGCTTTCTTT.